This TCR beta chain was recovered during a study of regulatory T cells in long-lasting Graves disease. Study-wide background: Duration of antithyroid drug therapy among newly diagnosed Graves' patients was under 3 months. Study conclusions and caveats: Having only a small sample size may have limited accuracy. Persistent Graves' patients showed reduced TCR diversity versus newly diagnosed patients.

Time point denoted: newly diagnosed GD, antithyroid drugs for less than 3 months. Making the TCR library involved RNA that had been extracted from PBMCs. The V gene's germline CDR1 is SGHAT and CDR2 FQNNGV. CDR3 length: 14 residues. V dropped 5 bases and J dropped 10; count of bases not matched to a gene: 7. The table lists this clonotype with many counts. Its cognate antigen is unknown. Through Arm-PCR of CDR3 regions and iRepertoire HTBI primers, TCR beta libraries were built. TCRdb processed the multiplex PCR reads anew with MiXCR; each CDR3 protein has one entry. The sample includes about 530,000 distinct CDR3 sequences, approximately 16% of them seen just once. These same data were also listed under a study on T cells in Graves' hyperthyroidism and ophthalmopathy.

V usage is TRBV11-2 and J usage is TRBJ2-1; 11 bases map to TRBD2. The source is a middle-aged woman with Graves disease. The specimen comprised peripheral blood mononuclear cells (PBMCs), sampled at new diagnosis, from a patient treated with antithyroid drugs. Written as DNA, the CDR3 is TGTGCCAGCAGCGTTAGCGGGGGGGCCGGGGAGCAGTTCTTC. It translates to CASSVSGGAGEQFF.